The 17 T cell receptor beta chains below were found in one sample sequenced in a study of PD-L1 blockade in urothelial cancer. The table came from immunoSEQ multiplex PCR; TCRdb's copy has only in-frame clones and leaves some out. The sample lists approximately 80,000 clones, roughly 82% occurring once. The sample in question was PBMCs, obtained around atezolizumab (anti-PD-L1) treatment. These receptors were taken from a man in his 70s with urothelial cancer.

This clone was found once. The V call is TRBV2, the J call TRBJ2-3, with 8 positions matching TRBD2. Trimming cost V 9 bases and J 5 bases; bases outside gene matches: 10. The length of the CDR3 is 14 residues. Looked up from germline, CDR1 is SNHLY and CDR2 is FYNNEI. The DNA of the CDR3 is TGTGCCAGTCGGGGGGGAGGGGGACAAGATACGCAGTATTTT. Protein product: CASRGGGGQDTQYF.

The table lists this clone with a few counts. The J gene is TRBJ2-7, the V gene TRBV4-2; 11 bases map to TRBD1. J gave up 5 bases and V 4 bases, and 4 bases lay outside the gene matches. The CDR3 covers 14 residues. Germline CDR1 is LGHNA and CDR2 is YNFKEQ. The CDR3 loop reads CASSRGQGADEQYF. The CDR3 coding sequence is TGTGCCAGCAGCCGAGGACAGGGGGCAGACGAGCAGTACTTC.

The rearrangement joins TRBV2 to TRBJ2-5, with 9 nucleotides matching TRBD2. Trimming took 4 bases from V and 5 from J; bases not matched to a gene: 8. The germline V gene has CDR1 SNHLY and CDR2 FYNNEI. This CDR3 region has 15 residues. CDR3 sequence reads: CASSVVAGVTETQYF. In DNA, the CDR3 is TGTGCCAGCAGTGTAGTAGCGGGGGTAACGGAGACCCAGTACTTC.

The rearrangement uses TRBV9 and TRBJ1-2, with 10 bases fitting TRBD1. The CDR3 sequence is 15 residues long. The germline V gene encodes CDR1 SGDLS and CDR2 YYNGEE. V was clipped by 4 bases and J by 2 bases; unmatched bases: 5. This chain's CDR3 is CASSPRQGANYGYTF. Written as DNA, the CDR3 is TGTGCCAGCAGCCCCAGACAGGGGGCAAACTATGGCTACACCTTC.

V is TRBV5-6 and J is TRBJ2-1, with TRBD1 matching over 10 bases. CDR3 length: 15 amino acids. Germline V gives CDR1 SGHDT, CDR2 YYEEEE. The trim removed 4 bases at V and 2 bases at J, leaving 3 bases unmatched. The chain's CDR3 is CASSRGQGAYNEQFF. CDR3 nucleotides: TGTGCCAGCAGCCGAGGACAGGGGGCCTACAATGAGCAGTTCTTC.

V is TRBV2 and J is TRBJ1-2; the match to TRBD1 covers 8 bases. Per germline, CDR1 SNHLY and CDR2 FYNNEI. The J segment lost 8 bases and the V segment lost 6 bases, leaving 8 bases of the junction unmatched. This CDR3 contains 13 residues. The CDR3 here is CASRDRELEGYTF. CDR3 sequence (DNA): TGTGCCAGCAGGGACAGGGAGCTGGAGGGCTACACCTTC.

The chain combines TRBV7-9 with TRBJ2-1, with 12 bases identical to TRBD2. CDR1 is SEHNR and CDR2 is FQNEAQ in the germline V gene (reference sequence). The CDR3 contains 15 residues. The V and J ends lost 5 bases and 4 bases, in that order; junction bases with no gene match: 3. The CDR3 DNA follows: TGTGCCAGCAGCGAACTAGCGGGGGGTTACAATGAGCAGTTCTTC. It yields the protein CASSELAGGYNEQFF.

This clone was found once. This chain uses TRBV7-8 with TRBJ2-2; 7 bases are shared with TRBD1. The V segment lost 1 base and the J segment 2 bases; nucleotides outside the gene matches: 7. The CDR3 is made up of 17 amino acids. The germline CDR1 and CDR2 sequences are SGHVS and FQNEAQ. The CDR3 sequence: CASSLEFGTDNTGELFF. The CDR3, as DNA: TGTGCCAGCAGCTTAGAGTTCGGGACAGACAACACCGGGGAGCTGTTTTTT.

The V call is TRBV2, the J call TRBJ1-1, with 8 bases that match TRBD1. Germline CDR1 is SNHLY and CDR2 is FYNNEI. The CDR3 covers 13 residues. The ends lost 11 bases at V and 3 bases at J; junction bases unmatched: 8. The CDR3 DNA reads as TGTGCCGGAACCCAGACAGGGGACACTGAAGCTTTCTTT. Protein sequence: CAGTQTGDTEAFF.

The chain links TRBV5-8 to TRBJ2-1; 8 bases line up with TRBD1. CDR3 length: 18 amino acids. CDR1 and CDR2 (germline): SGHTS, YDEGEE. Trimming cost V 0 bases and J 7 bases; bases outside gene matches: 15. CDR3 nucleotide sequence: TGTGCCAGCAGCTTGGAAGAAGGCTCGACAGGGGCGAGAAATGAGCAGTTCTTC. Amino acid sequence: CASSLEEGSTGARNEQFF. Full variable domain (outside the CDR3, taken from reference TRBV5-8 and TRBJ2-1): EAGVTQSPTHLIKTRGQQATLRCSPISGHTSVYWYQQALGLGLQFLLWYDEGEERNRGNFPPRFSGRQFPNYSSELNVNALELEDSALYLCASSLEEGSTGARNEQFFGPGTRLTVL.

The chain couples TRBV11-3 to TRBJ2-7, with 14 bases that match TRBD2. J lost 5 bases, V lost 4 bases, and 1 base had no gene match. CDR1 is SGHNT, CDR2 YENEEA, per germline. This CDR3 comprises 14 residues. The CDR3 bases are TGTGCCAGCAGCTCGGGACTAGCGGGAGACGAGCAGTACTTC. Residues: CASSSGLAGDEQYF.

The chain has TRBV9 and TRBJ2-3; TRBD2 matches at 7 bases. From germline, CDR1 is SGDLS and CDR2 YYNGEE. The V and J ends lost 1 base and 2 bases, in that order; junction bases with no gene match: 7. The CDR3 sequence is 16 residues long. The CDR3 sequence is CASSVFGGTNTDTQYF. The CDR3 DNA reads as TGTGCCAGCAGCGTATTTGGGGGGACTAACACAGATACGCAGTATTTT.

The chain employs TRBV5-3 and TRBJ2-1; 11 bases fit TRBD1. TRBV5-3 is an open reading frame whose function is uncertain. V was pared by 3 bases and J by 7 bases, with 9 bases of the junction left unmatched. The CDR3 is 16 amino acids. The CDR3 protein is CARSSLDRGHVNEQFF. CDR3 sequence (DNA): TGTGCCAGAAGCTCCCTGGACAGGGGGCACGTGAATGAGCAGTTCTTC.

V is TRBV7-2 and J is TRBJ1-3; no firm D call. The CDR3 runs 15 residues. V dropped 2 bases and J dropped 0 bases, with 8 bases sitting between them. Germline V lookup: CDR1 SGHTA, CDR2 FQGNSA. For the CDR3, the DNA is TGTGCCAGCAGCTTAACCGGGATCTCTGGAAACACCATATATTTT. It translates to CASSLTGISGNTIYF.

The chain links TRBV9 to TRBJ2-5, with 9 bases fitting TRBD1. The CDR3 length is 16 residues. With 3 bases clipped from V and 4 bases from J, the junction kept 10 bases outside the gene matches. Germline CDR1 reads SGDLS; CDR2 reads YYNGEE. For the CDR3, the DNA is TGTGCCAGCAGCGGCGCCGGGACAGGGAGGGGAGAGACCCAGTACTTC. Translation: CASSGAGTGRGETQYF.

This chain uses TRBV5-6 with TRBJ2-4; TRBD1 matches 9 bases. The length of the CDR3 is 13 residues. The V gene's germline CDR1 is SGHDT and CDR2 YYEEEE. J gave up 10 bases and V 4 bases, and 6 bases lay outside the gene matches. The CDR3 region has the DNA TGTGCCAGCAGCGTCGGGACAGGGAGGATTCAGTACTTC. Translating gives CASSVGTGRIQYF.

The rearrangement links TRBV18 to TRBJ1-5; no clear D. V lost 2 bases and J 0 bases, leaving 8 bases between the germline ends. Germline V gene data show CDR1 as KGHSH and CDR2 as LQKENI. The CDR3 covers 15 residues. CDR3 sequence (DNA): TGTGCCAGCTCACCAGAGAGCAATAGCAATCAGCCCCAGCATTTT. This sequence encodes CASSPESNSNQPQHF.